These 2 T cell receptor beta chains were sequenced from one sample in a study of cytomegalovirus exposure and HLA in healthy donors. Researchers ran the PCR with 60 Vbeta and 13 Jbeta primers. Here immunoSEQ multiplex PCR was the method, and the copy in TCRdb shows in-frame clones only, minus some. The sample includes about 140,000 clones, more than 70% of them seen just once. The sample comprised PBMCs. The origin of the receptors is a man aged 18 to 30 in good health and CMV-seropositive.

The rearrangement joins TRBV18 to TRBJ2-5; D is undetermined. V was shortened by 3 bases and J by 5 bases, with 10 bases between the two germline ends. The germline CDR1 and CDR2 sequences are KGHSH and LQKENI. The CDR3 contains 13 residues. Here the CDR3 DNA reads TGTGCCAGCTCACCTTTCAATTTGGAGACCCAGTACTTC. It yields the protein CASSPFNLETQYF.

In its sample, this clone was seen a few times. In nucleotides, the CDR3 is TGCGCCAGCAGCCAAGACCCAGGACAGGGCAAATACGAGCAGTACTTC. Its protein product is CASSQDPGQGKYEQYF. The V gene is TRBV4-1, the J gene TRBJ2-7, with 8 bases fitting TRBD1. With 0 bases clipped from V and 4 bases from J, the junction kept 8 bases outside the gene matches. Looked up from germline, CDR1 is MGHRA and CDR2 is YSYEKL. There are 16 residues in the CDR3.